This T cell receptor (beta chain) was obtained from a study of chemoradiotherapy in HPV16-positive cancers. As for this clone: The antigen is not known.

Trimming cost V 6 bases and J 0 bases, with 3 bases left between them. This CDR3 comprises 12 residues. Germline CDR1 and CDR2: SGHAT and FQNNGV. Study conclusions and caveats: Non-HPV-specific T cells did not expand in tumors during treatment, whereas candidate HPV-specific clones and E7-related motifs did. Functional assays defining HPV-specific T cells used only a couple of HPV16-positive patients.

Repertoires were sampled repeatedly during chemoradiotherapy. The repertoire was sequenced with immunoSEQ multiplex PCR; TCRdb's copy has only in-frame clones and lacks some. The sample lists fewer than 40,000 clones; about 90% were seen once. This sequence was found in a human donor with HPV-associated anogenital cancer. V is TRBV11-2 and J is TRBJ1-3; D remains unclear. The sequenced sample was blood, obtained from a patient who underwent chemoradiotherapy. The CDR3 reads CASRASGNTIYF. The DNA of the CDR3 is TGTGCCAGCAGAGCCTCTGGAAACACCATATATTTT.